This is a list of T cell receptor beta chains from one sample in a study of cytomegalovirus exposure and HLA in healthy donors. Profiling relied on immunoSEQ multiplex PCR, and the TCRdb table lists in-frame clones only, not all of them. Of 100,000 or so clones listed, approximately 70% were seen once; the top ten hold approximately 10%. Input material: PBMCs. These receptors came from a man aged 35-49 years in good health and CMV-seropositive. CDR3s include the opening cysteine and the closing phenylalanine or tryptophan. D genes are given only for firm matches. Size is stated for part of the rows, as once, few or many counts, or as a class when the clone is expanded.

size: once; V: TRBV7-9; J: TRBJ1-1; D: -; CDR3: CASSPSVNTEAFF; DNA: TGTGCCAGCAGCCCCAGTGTGAACACTGAAGCTTTCTTT
size: -; V: TRBV11-3; J: TRBJ2-1; D: -; CDR3: CASSLGANEQFF; DNA: TGTGCCAGCAGCTTGGGGGCCAATGAGCAGTTCTTC
size: -; V: TRBV4-2; J: TRBJ2-7; D: TRBD1; CDR3: CASSQDWGQGTSYEQYF; DNA: TGTGCCAGCAGCCAAGATTGGGGACAGGGAACCTCCTACGAGCAGTACTTC
size: -; V: TRBV19; J: TRBJ1-2; D: -; CDR3: CAASRGDSNYGYTF; DNA: TGTGCCGCCTCGCGGGGGGATTCTAACTATGGCTACACCTTC
size: -; V: TRBV27; J: TRBJ1-1; D: -; CDR3: CASSLRLGNTEAFF; DNA: TGTGCCAGCAGTTTGAGGCTCGGGAACACTGAAGCTTTCTTT
size: few; V: TRBV6-1; J: TRBJ1-5; D: -; CDR3: CAIKHSNQPQHF; DNA: TGTGCCATTAAACACAGCAATCAGCCCCAGCATTTT
size: few; V: TRBV27; J: TRBJ1-5; D: -; CDR3: CASSFSRMSNQPQHF; DNA: TGTGCCAGCAGTTTCTCCAGGATGAGCAATCAGCCCCAGCATTTT
size: -; V: TRBV2; J: TRBJ2-5; D: -; CDR3: CASSALSETQYF; DNA: TGTGCCAGCAGTGCACTAAGCGAGACCCAGTACTTC
size: few; V: TRBV4-2; J: TRBJ2-5; D: TRBD1; CDR3: CASSQGAGQGAETQYF; DNA: TGTGCCAGCAGCCAAGGGGCGGGACAGGGGGCTGAGACCCAGTACTTC
size: once; V: TRBV4-1; J: TRBJ2-5; D: TRBD1; CDR3: CASSLRTGLEETQYF; DNA: TGCGCCAGCAGCCTTAGGACAGGACTCGAAGAGACCCAGTACTTC
size: few; V: TRBV28; J: TRBJ1-4; D: TRBD1; CDR3: CASSWRQGTNEKLFF; DNA: TGTGCCAGCAGTTGGCGACAGGGGACTAATGAAAAACTGTTTTTT
size: -; V: TRBV5-4; J: TRBJ1-5; D: -; CDR3: CASSKQGRGNQPQHF; DNA: TGTGCCAGCAGCAAACAGGGTAGGGGCAATCAGCCCCAGCATTTT
size: -; V: TRBV6-6; J: TRBJ2-1; D: TRBD2; CDR3: CASSYSSGYNEQFF; DNA: TGTGCCAGCAGTTACTCTAGCGGGTACAATGAGCAGTTCTTC
size: -; V: TRBV6-5; J: TRBJ2-5; D: TRBD1; CDR3: CASSLGQGAETQYF; DNA: TGTGCCAGCAGTTTAGGCCAGGGGGCCGAGACCCAGTACTTC
size: once; V: TRBV5-6; J: TRBJ2-1; D: TRBD2; CDR3: CASSLGGGISGQFF; DNA: TGTGCCAGCAGCTTGGGCGGGGGGATCAGTGGGCAGTTCTTC
size: few; V: TRBV19; J: TRBJ2-5; D: -; CDR3: CASSSTWDTQETQYF; DNA: TGTGCCAGTAGTAGTACCTGGGACACCCAAGAGACCCAGTACTTC
size: few; V: TRBV5-1; J: TRBJ1-2; D: TRBD1; CDR3: CASSAGTEAYTF; DNA: TGCGCCAGCAGCGCCGGGACAGAGGCCTACACCTTC
size: -; V: TRBV15; J: TRBJ2-7; D: -; CDR3: CATSRDHRDTPYEQYF; DNA: TGTGCCACCAGCAGAGATCATCGCGACACCCCCTACGAGCAGTACTTC
size: -; V: TRBV12-5; J: TRBJ2-5; D: -; CDR3: CASGLLGGETQYF; DNA: TGTGCTAGTGGTTTGTTGGGGGGAGAGACCCAGTACTTC
size: -; V: TRBV10-3; J: TRBJ1-1; D: -; CDR3: CAISESEVNTEAFF; DNA: TGTGCCATCAGTGAGTCTGAGGTGAACACTGAAGCTTTCTTT
size: -; V: TRBV15; J: TRBJ2-7; D: TRBD1; CDR3: CATSRWTGGAYEQYF; DNA: TGTGCCACCAGCAGATGGACAGGGGGCGCCTACGAGCAGTACTTC
size: -; V: TRBV19; J: TRBJ2-5; D: TRBD1; CDR3: CASSIRQGRETQYF; DNA: TGTGCCAGTAGTATAAGACAGGGGAGGGAGACCCAGTACTTC
size: -; V: TRBV6-5; J: TRBJ1-2; D: TRBD1; CDR3: CASGPQGADGYTF; DNA: TGTGCCAGCGGACCCCAGGGGGCGGATGGCTACACCTTC
size: -; V: TRBV7-9; J: TRBJ1-2; D: -; CDR3: CASSPADSGYTF; DNA: TGTGCCAGCAGCCCGGCGGACAGTGGCTACACCTTC
size: few; V: TRBV9; J: TRBJ2-3; D: -; CDR3: CASSPRGGSTDTQYF; DNA: TGTGCCAGCAGCCCTAGGGGCGGTTCCACAGATACGCAGTATTTT
size: -; V: TRBV5-4; J: TRBJ2-7; D: -; CDR3: CASSSRDFTYEQYF; DNA: TGTGCCAGCAGCTCCCGGGACTTCACCTACGAGCAGTACTTC
size: -; V: TRBV7-8; J: TRBJ1-2; D: -; CDR3: CASSLSTHGYTF; DNA: TGTGCCAGCAGCTTGTCTACCCATGGCTACACCTTC
size: -; V: TRBV30; J: TRBJ1-5; D: -; CDR3: CAWSTGDGQPQHF; DNA: TGTGCCTGGAGTACGGGAGACGGACAGCCCCAGCATTTT
size: -; V: TRBV5-4; J: TRBJ2-1; D: TRBD2; CDR3: CASSLVSGNEQFF; DNA: TGTGCCAGCAGCTTGGTTAGCGGGAATGAGCAGTTCTTC
size: -; V: TRBV5-4; J: TRBJ2-5; D: -; CDR3: CASSSTDLETQYF; DNA: TGTGCCAGCAGCTCCACAGATTTGGAGACCCAGTACTTC
size: -; V: TRBV9; J: TRBJ1-1; D: -; CDR3: CASSVGGETEAFF; DNA: TGTGCCAGCAGCGTAGGGGGAGAAACTGAAGCTTTCTTT
size: -; V: TRBV7-3; J: TRBJ1-2; D: TRBD1; CDR3: CASSLNSGDRKDYTF; DNA: TGTGCCAGCAGCTTAAATTCAGGGGACAGGAAAGACTACACCTTC
size: -; V: TRBV27; J: TRBJ2-7; D: TRBD2; CDR3: CASRPGGKGYEQYF; DNA: TGTGCCAGCCGGCCGGGGGGAAAGGGATACGAGCAGTACTTC
size: -; V: TRBV7-2; J: TRBJ2-7; D: -; CDR3: CASSLARGGTYEQYF; DNA: TGTGCCAGCAGCTTAGCGAGGGGGGGAACCTACGAGCAGTACTTC
size: -; V: TRBV4-1; J: TRBJ2-7; D: -; CDR3: CASSPRDTAYEQYF; DNA: TGCGCCAGCAGCCCCCGGGACACCGCCTACGAGCAGTACTTC
size: -; V: TRBV6-5; J: TRBJ2-3; D: -; CDR3: CASSYSTSADTQYF; DNA: TGTGCCAGCAGTTACTCAACCAGCGCAGATACGCAGTATTTT
size: -; V: TRBV7-9; J: TRBJ2-1; D: -; CDR3: CASSLDFLSSYNEQFF; DNA: TGTGCCAGCAGCTTGGACTTCCTAAGCTCCTACAATGAGCAGTTCTTC
size: -; V: TRBV29-1; J: TRBJ1-5; D: -; CDR3: CSVEQGQGQPQHF; DNA: TGCAGCGTTGAACAGGGCCAAGGTCAGCCCCAGCATTTT
size: -; V: TRBV18; J: TRBJ1-5; D: TRBD1; CDR3: CASSPGQGGNQPQHF; DNA: TGTGCCAGCTCACCCGGACAGGGGGGCAATCAGCCCCAGCATTTT
size: -; V: TRBV27; J: TRBJ2-5; D: TRBD2; CDR3: CASSPRRRGGLTQETQYF; DNA: TGTGCCAGCAGTCCACGCAGGAGGGGAGGGCTCACACAAGAGACCCAGTACTTC
size: -; V: TRBV9; J: TRBJ1-4; D: TRBD1; CDR3: CASSGGGTGDNEKLFF; DNA: TGTGCCAGCAGCGGCGGGGGGACAGGGGACAATGAAAAACTGTTTTTT
size: few; V: TRBV7-8; J: TRBJ2-5; D: -; CDR3: CASSLVSPETQYF; DNA: TGTGCCAGCAGCTTAGTGTCTCCGGAGACCCAGTACTTC
size: -; V: TRBV5-6; J: TRBJ2-1; D: TRBD1; CDR3: CASSWGTGGPYNEQFF; DNA: TGTGCCAGCAGCTGGGGGACAGGGGGCCCCTACAATGAGCAGTTCTTC
size: few; V: TRBV4-1; J: TRBJ2-5; D: TRBD1; CDR3: CASSPNPDRAETQYF; DNA: TGCGCCAGCAGCCCTAACCCGGACAGGGCTGAGACCCAGTACTTC
size: once; V: TRBV7-9; J: TRBJ1-2; D: TRBD1; CDR3: CASSFSGQSLTF; DNA: TGTGCCAGCAGCTTTTCGGGACAGTCCTTAACCTTC
size: -; V: TRBV9; J: TRBJ1-5; D: -; CDR3: CASSVGGQLNQPQHF; DNA: TGTGCCAGCAGCGTAGGGGGCCAGCTCAATCAGCCCCAGCATTTT
size: -; V: TRBV2; J: TRBJ2-5; D: -; CDR3: CASNQQGPFGTQYF; DNA: TGTGCCAGCAATCAACAGGGCCCTTTTGGGACCCAGTACTTC
size: -; V: TRBV12-5; J: TRBJ2-7; D: TRBD2; CDR3: CASGYSGRPYEQYF; DNA: TGTGCTAGTGGTTACTCCGGGAGGCCCTACGAGCAGTACTTC
size: -; V: TRBV28; J: TRBJ2-1; D: TRBD1; CDR3: CASSWSAGQAFF; DNA: TGTGCCAGCAGTTGGTCGGCGGGACAGGCGTTCTTC
size: -; V: TRBV19; J: TRBJ2-1; D: -; CDR3: CASSISLLRESYNEQFF; DNA: TGTGCCAGTAGTATTTCGTTGCTGCGGGAAAGCTACAATGAGCAGTTCTTC
size: few; V: TRBV5-6; J: TRBJ2-3; D: -; CDR3: CASSRSSSTDTQYF; DNA: TGTGCCAGCAGCCGTAGTTCCAGCACAGATACGCAGTATTTT
size: few; V: TRBV2; J: TRBJ1-5; D: TRBD1; CDR3: CASSGTGGAGQPQHF; DNA: TGTGCCAGCAGTGGGACAGGGGGCGCGGGTCAGCCCCAGCATTTT
size: once; V: TRBV9; J: TRBJ1-1; D: -; CDR3: CASSDSTAEAFF; DNA: TGTGCCAGCAGCGATTCGACTGCTGAAGCTTTCTTT
size: -; V: TRBV6-1; J: TRBJ1-3; D: TRBD1; CDR3: CASREGAAGNTIYF; DNA: TGTGCCAGCAGGGAGGGGGCGGCTGGAAACACCATATATTTT
size: -; V: TRBV7-2; J: TRBJ1-2; D: TRBD1; CDR3: CASSGDSSIYGYTF; DNA: TGTGCCAGCAGCGGGGACAGTTCCATCTATGGCTACACCTTC
size: many; V: TRBV10-3; J: TRBJ1-1; D: TRBD1; CDR3: CAISETPGGNTEAFF; DNA: TGTGCCATCAGTGAAACCCCAGGGGGGAACACTGAAGCTTTCTTT
size: -; V: TRBV7-6; J: TRBJ2-7; D: TRBD2; CDR3: CASSLGTSGSGWQYF; DNA: TGTGCCAGCAGCTTAGGGACTAGCGGGAGCGGTTGGCAGTACTTC